The 20 T cell receptor beta chains below come from one sample, sequenced in a study of T cells after yellow fever vaccination. One entry per CDR3 protein results from TCRdb running MiXCR on the 5' RACE reads. This table holds some 500,000 distinct CDR3 sequences, around an eighth found once. Here the sequenced sample was PBMCs, taken on the day of the yellow fever booster vaccination. These receptors were collected from a man younger than 45 who received the YFV17D yellow fever vaccine.

This chain joins TRBV30 and TRBJ2-1; maybe TRBD1 (6 bases). From germline, CDR1 is GTSNPN and CDR2 SVGIG (reference sequence). This CDR3 is built from 15 residues. Deletions cut 1 base from V and 2 bases from J, with 12 bases between. CDR3 protein: CAWSALDRTYNEQFF. CDR3 coding DNA: TGTGCCTGGAGTGCCCTAGACAGGACCTACAATGAGCAGTTCTTC. Complete variable domain (other parts from reference TRBV30 and TRBJ2-1): SQTIHQWPATLVQPVGSPLSLECTVEGTSNPNLYWYRQAAGRGLQLLFYSVGIGQISSEVPQNLSASRPQDRQFILSSKKLLLSDSGFYLCAWSALDRTYNEQFFGPGTRLTVL.

The V gene is TRBV12-3 or TRBV12-4, the J gene TRBJ2-2, with no clear D. The V end was cut by 3 bases, the J end by 4 bases, with 12 bases between. The CDR3 runs to 15 residues. This chain's CDR3 is CASSLDARSTGELFF. Here the CDR3 DNA reads TGTGCCAGCAGTTTGGACGCAAGGTCCACCGGGGAGCTGTTTTTT.

The chain combines TRBV11-2 with TRBJ1-6, with TRBD1 matching over 7 bases. This CDR3 comprises 15 residues. V was clipped by 4 bases and J by 8 bases; unmatched bases: 8. CDR1 and CDR2 from the germline V gene are SGHAT and FQNNGV. This CDR3 reads CASSSRGLVDSPLHF. As DNA, the CDR3 is TGTGCCAGCAGCTCAAGGGGGCTTGTTGATTCACCCCTCCACTTT.

This clonotype was seen more than once but under ten times. The rearrangement links TRBV5-5 to TRBJ2-3, with a tentative D call TRBD2 (5 bases). Trimming stripped 2 bases from V and 6 bases from J, with 13 bases between. This CDR3 spans 14 amino acids. Per the germline V gene, CDR1 is SGHKS and CDR2 is YYEKEE (reference sequence). CDR3 in amino acids: CASSLDLPGDTQYF. CDR3 nucleotides: TGTGCCAGCAGCTTAGACCTCCCGGGGGATACGCAGTATTTT.

This clonotype was seen a few times. This sequence joins TRBV7-2 and TRBJ1-1, with D uncertain. Germline-derived CDR1 and CDR2 are SGHTA and FQGNSA. CDR3 size: 14 residues. V lost 5 bases and J lost 1, with 11 bases in between. The CDR3 DNA reads TGTGCCAGCAGCCCACCCGTGAGGAACACTGAAGCTTTCTTT. Its translation: CASSPPVRNTEAFF.

The chain carries TRBV5-5 and TRBJ2-1; the match to TRBD2 covers 7 bases. The CDR3 contains 16 residues. Germline V CDR1 and CDR2: SGHKS, YYEKEE (reference sequence). Unmatched junction bases numbered 10, after V lost 2 bases and J lost 5 bases. The CDR3 sequence: CASSFGAGTTHNEQFF. In DNA form, the CDR3 reads TGTGCCAGCAGCTTTGGAGCCGGGACTACTCACAATGAGCAGTTCTTC.

This clonotype was observed at least ten times. V is TRBV7-2 and J is TRBJ2-5; perhaps TRBD1 as D (6 bases). Germline V gives CDR1 SGHTA, CDR2 FQGNSA. V was clipped by 3 bases and J by 4 bases, with 12 bases between them. The CDR3 is 14 residues long. The CDR3 region is CASSFLQGRETQYF. The CDR3 DNA follows: TGTGCCAGCAGCTTTCTACAGGGTCGAGAGACCCAGTACTTC.

This clonotype has just a few counts. The chain has TRBV20-1 and TRBJ2-2, with 7 bases aligning to TRBD2. The CDR3 runs 15 residues. Germline CDR1 DFQATT, CDR2 SNEGSKA (reference sequence). The J segment lost 4 bases and the V segment lost 6 bases, leaving 11 bases of the junction unmatched. The CDR3: CSAQAGLGITGELFF. The CDR3 DNA follows: TGCAGTGCACAAGCGGGATTAGGAATCACCGGGGAGCTGTTTTTT.

In its sample, this clonotype was seen a few times. The chain uses TRBV9 and TRBJ2-1; 12 bases match TRBD2. J was trimmed by 8 bases and V by 4 bases; bases with no gene match: 13. Germline-derived CDR1 and CDR2 are SGDLS and YYNGEE. This CDR3 has 17 residues. For the CDR3, the DNA is TGTGCCAGCAGCCCAGGCCCGAGACTAGCGGGAGTGCATGAGCAGTTCTTC. Its translation is CASSPGPRLAGVHEQFF.

The chain couples TRBV20-1 to TRBJ2-1, with 8 bases fitting TRBD2. With V trimmed by 0 bases and J by 5 bases, 6 bases remained unmatched. The V gene's germline CDR1 is DFQATT and CDR2 SNEGSKA (reference sequence). The CDR3 extends over 15 amino acids. In DNA, the CDR3 is TGCAGTGCTAGAGACGGCGGGAGGTATGACAATGAGCAGTTCTTC. The encoded protein is CSARDGGRYDNEQFF.

This clonotype was seen a handful of times. The chain uses TRBV4-1 and TRBJ2-2, with TRBD2 as a possible D gene (7 bases). Germline V gives CDR1 MGHRA, CDR2 YSYEKL. There are 21 residues in the CDR3. The V and J ends lost 1 base and 5 bases respectively, with 29 bases between them. The CDR3 reads CASSQAEGGFKRAHGTGELFF. CDR3 bases: TGCGCCAGCAGCCAAGCTGAGGGGGGGTTTAAGCGGGCCCATGGAACCGGGGAGCTGTTTTTT.

This clonotype was counted between two and nine times. CDR3: CASSLMIQGQQPQHF. CDR3 DNA sequence: TGTGCCAGCAGTTTAATGATACAGGGCCAACAGCCCCAGCATTTT. The rearrangement uses TRBV12-3 or TRBV12-4 and TRBJ1-5, with a possible D match to TRBD1 (6 bases). The germline V and J ends were trimmed by 2 bases and 7 bases, with 15 bases remaining between them. This CDR3 region has 15 residues.

This clonotype was recorded at least ten times. The genes are TRBV5-1 and TRBJ1-1, with D possibly matching TRBD1 (6 bases). V was shortened by 4 bases and J by 1 base, with 14 bases between the two germline ends. Germline CDR1 and CDR2: SGHRS and YFSETQ. The CDR3 is 15 residues long. The CDR3 DNA follows: TGCGCCAGCAGCATAGGACAGACTTCGAACACTGAAGCTTTCTTT. It yields the protein CASSIGQTSNTEAFF.

This clonotype was recorded a few times. V is TRBV7-2 and J is TRBJ2-1, with D possibly matching TRBD2 (5 bases). In germline, CDR1 is SGHTA, CDR2 FQGNSA. The CDR3 length is 15 residues. The V end lost 5 bases, the J end lost 8 bases, and 19 bases lay between the germline ends. CDR3 coding DNA: TGTGCCAGCAGCACCCTTACCATCCTCGGGGATGAGCAGTTCTTC. It translates to CASSTLTILGDEQFF. The full variable domain, rest sourced from reference TRBV7-2 and TRBJ2-1, is GAGVSQSPSNKVTEKGKDVELRCDPISGHTALYWYRQSLGQGLEFLIYFQGNSAPDKSGLPSDRFSAERTGGSVSTLTIQRTQQEDSAVYLCASSTLTILGDEQFFGPGTRLTVL.

This clonotype has a handful of counts. The chain employs TRBV18 and TRBJ2-1; 7 bases agree with TRBD2. The CDR3 contains 17 residues. Germline loops: CDR1 KGHSH, CDR2 LQKENI. V was pared by 2 bases and J by 3 bases, with 10 bases of the junction left unmatched. This chain's CDR3 is CASSPGLRETFYNEQFF. The CDR3 DNA follows: TGTGCCAGCTCACCAGGGTTGCGGGAGACCTTCTACAATGAGCAGTTCTTC.

This clonotype was seen a few times. The rearrangement uses TRBV15 and TRBJ2-1; 8 nucleotides match TRBD2. Germline CDR1 LNHNV, CDR2 YYDKDF (reference sequence). The CDR3 is made up of 14 amino acids. V lost 11 bases to trimming and J lost 6 bases; unmatched junction nucleotides: 12. CDR3 protein: CASSFRGRRNEQFF. In nucleotides, the CDR3 is TGTGCCTCGAGCTTTCGCGGGAGGCGCAATGAGCAGTTCTTC.

This clonotype has only a few counts. CDR3 sequence (DNA): TGTGCCAGCTCACGGCGTGCAGGACAAGAGACCCAGTACTTC. It codes for CASSRRAGQETQYF. The V gene is TRBV18, the J gene TRBJ2-5, with D unresolved. V lost 4 bases and J 2 bases, leaving 11 bases between the germline ends. The CDR3 spans 14 residues. Germline CDR1 reads KGHSH; CDR2 reads LQKENI.

This clonotype showed up just a few times. The chain employs TRBV20-1 and TRBJ2-3; D is unclear. V was cut by 6 bases and J by 0 bases, with 19 bases left in between. This CDR3 contains 16 residues. Germline loops: CDR1 DFQATT, CDR2 SNEGSKA (reference sequence). The CDR3: CSAELQWAPSTDTQYF. CDR3 sequence (DNA): TGCAGTGCCGAATTACAGTGGGCCCCTAGCACAGATACGCAGTATTTT.

This clonotype has a handful of counts. The chain employs TRBV29-1 and TRBJ2-7; 7 nucleotides align to TRBD2. Per germline, CDR1 SQVTM and CDR2 ANQGSEA. There are 14 residues in the CDR3. The trim removed 4 bases at V and 5 bases at J, leaving 11 bases unmatched. Here the CDR3 DNA reads TGCAGCGTTGGCCACCGAGGGAGGGCGAACGAGCAGTACTTC. Translation gives CSVGHRGRANEQYF.

This clonotype was recorded a few times. The chain carries TRBV7-9 and TRBJ2-2; D is unclear. This CDR3 spans 16 amino acids. Trimming cost V 5 bases and J 0 bases, with 13 bases left between them. Germline V lookup: CDR1 SEHNR, CDR2 FQNEAQ (reference sequence). The CDR3 loop is CASSGWGTANTGELFF. The CDR3 bases are TGTGCCAGCAGCGGGTGGGGTACTGCGAACACCGGGGAGCTGTTTTTT.